This passage covers 11 T cell receptor beta chains from one sample sequenced in a study of low-dose radiotherapy and immunotherapy resistance in tumors. With TRAV- and TRBV-specific primers, first-strand cDNA was made, covering the alpha and beta chains. Both a constant-region primer and a V-primer adapter served to amplify TCRs across roughly 22 PCR cycles. TCRdb processed the reads anew with MiXCR; each CDR3 protein has one entry. The sample has approximately 14,000 distinct CDR3 sequences, 60% to 80% seen once. Receptors were obtained from a human donor with advanced metastatic prostate, ovarian, gallbladder or colorectal cancer (not recorded which). This table probably holds off-target reads from a library built for another chain.

Only a few counts were recorded for this clonotype. The CDR3 sequence: CSVRDRRFGETQYF. In DNA, the CDR3 is TGCAGCGTTCGGGACAGGCGTTTTGGGGAGACCCAGTACTTC. This chain connects TRBV29-1 to TRBJ2-5; TRBD1 aligns across 8 bases. This CDR3 is 14 amino acids long. Looked up from germline, CDR1 is SQVTM and CDR2 is ANQGSEA. Trimming at V came to 5 bases and at J to 5 bases, leaving 10 bases not matched to a gene.

V and J are TRBV7-8 and TRBJ1-6; a possible D gene is TRBD1 (5 bases). The CDR3 contains 15 residues. Trimming cost V 5 bases and J 10 bases, with 18 bases left between them. Germline V gives CDR1 SGHVS, CDR2 FQNEAQ. The CDR3 nucleotides read TGTGCCAGCAGCCCGTTCGGGGGGTCGGAGTCACCCCTCCACTTT. It encodes CASSPFGGSESPLHF.

The chain is built from TRBV10-3 and TRBJ1-6; no reliable D call. V gave up 3 bases and J gave up 9 bases, with 6 bases separating them. Per germline, CDR1 ENHRY and CDR2 SYGVKD. This CDR3 region has 12 residues. CDR3 coding DNA: TGTGCCATCAGTGACGTTCTTTCACCCCTCCACTTT. Protein product: CAISDVLSPLHF.

The V call is TRBV6-1, the J call TRBJ1-5; D gene ambiguous. CDR1 and CDR2 (germline): MNHNS, SASEGT. This CDR3 has 12 amino acids. Trimming removed 5 bases at V and 8 bases at J, with 10 bases between. CDR3 loop: CASSYPPEPQHF. The CDR3 DNA sequence: TGTGCCAGCAGTTACCCCCCCGAGCCCCAGCATTTT.

The sample holds one count of this clonotype. J is TRBJ2-5 and V is TRBV29-1; D tentatively fits TRBD1 or TRBD2 (5 bases each). CDR3 length: 11 residues. The germline CDR1 and CDR2 sequences are SQVTM and ANQGSEA. Trimming left V 2 bases short and J 8 bases short, with 9 bases between. CDR3 DNA: TGCAGCGTTGAATATGGGGACACCCAGTACTTC. Its protein is CSVEYGDTQYF.

This chain uses TRBV7-9 with TRBJ2-2; 7 nucleotides align to TRBD2. Germline V CDR1 and CDR2: SEHNR, FQNEAQ (reference sequence). The CDR3 loop spans 15 amino acids. Germline trimming cut 5 bases from V and 5 bases from J; bases unmatched to any gene: 8. The CDR3 loop reads CASSPIRDYTGELFF. The DNA of the CDR3 is TGTGCCAGCAGCCCCATCAGGGACTATACCGGGGAGCTGTTTTTT.

This chain joins TRBV18 and TRBJ2-2; TRBD1 matches 7 bases. The CDR3 sequence is 15 residues long. Germline CDR1 reads KGHSH; CDR2 reads LQKENI. The junction had 4 bases not matched to a gene; V was cut back by 3 bases and J by 3 bases. CDR3 bases: TGTGCCAGCTCACCTTCCCAGGGGGACACCGGGGAGCTGTTTTTT. Residues: CASSPSQGDTGELFF.

J is TRBJ1-1 and V is TRBV12-3 or TRBV12-4; D is undetermined. There are 14 residues in the CDR3. Trimming took off 0 bases at V and 4 bases at J, with 9 bases between the two ends. The chain's CDR3 is CASSLARIGTEAFF. The CDR3 nucleotides are TGTGCCAGCAGTTTAGCGCGTATCGGCACTGAAGCTTTCTTT.

This clonotype was observed a handful of times. This chain links TRBV14 with TRBJ2-1, with D possibly TRBD2 on 5 matching bases. V lost 5 bases and J 0 bases, leaving 11 bases between the germline ends. The CDR3 contains 15 residues. In germline, CDR1 is SGHDN, CDR2 FVKESK. The CDR3, as DNA: TGTGCCAGCAGCAAGGAGGTGGGCTCCTACAATGAGCAGTTCTTC. It encodes CASSKEVGSYNEQFF.

This chain uses TRBV5-4 with TRBJ2-5, with 7 bases that match TRBD1. Germline lookup yields CDR1 SGHNT and CDR2 YYREEE (reference sequence). The CDR3 runs 10 residues. In nucleotides, the CDR3 is TGTGCAGGGGGCCGGGAGACCCAGTACTTC. This codes for CAGGRETQYF.

This sequence joins TRBV19 and TRBJ1-5; no reliable D call. The CDR3 totals 13 residues. In germline, CDR1 is LNHDA, CDR2 SQIVND (reference sequence). V gave up 2 bases and J gave up 4 bases, with 6 bases separating them. CDR3 protein: CASSISINQPQHF. CDR3 nucleotides: TGTGCCAGTAGTATAAGTATAAATCAGCCCCAGCATTTT.